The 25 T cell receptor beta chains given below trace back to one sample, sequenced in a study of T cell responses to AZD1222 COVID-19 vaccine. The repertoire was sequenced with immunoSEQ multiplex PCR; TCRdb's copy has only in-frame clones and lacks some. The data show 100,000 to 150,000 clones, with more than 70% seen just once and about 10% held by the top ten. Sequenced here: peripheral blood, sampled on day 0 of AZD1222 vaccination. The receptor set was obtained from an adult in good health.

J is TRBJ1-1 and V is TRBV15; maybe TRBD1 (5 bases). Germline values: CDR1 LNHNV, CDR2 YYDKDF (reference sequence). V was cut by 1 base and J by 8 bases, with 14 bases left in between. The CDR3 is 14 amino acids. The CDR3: CATSRGSGDGEAFF. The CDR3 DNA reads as TGTGCCACCAGCAGAGGATCTGGGGACGGCGAAGCTTTCTTT.

In nucleotides, the CDR3 is TGTGCCAGCGGATTAGGACAGGGAAATCAGCCCCAGCATTTT. Encoded protein: CASGLGQGNQPQHF. The chain recombines TRBV2 with TRBJ1-5; 8 nucleotides match TRBD1. The junction had 7 bases not matched to a gene; V was cut back by 8 bases and J by 4 bases. Germline V gene sequence: CDR1 SNHLY, CDR2 FYNNEI. CDR3 length: 14 residues.

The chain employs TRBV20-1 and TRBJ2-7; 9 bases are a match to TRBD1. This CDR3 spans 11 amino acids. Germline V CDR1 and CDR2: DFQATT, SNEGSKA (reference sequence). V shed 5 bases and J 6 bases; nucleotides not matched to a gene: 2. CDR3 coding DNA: TGCAGTGCTCGGACAGGGGCCGAGCAGTACTTC. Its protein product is CSARTGAEQYF.

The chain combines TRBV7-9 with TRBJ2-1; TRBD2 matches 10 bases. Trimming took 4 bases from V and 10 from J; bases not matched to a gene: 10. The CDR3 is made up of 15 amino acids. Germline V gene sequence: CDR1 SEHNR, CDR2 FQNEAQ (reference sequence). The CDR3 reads CASSSVAGGNDEQFF. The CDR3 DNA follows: TGTGCCAGCAGCTCAGTAGCGGGGGGAAATGACGAGCAGTTCTTC.

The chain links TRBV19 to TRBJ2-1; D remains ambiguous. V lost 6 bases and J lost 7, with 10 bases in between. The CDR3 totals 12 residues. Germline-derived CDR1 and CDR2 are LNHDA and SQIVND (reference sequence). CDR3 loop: CASSSRLNEQFF. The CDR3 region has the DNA TGTGCCAGTAGCTCCCGGCTGAATGAGCAGTTCTTC.

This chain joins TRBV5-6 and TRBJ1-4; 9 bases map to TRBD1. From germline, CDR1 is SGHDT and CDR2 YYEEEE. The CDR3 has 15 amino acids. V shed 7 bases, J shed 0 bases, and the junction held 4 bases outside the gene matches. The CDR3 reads CASRDRVATNEKLFF. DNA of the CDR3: TGTGCCAGCCGGGACAGGGTTGCAACTAATGAAAAACTGTTTTTT.

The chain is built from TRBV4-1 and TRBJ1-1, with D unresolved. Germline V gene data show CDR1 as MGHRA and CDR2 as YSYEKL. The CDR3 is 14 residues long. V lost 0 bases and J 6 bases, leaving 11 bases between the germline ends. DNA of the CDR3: TGCGCCAGCAGCCAAGAGGTCCGGGCACCTGAAGCTTTCTTT. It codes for CASSQEVRAPEAFF.

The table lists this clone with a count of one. CDR3 region: CASTSTVGASTDTQYF. CDR3 nucleotide sequence: TGTGCCAGCACCAGTACGGTGGGGGCAAGCACAGATACGCAGTATTTT. The chain has TRBV2 and TRBJ2-3, with D possibly being TRBD1 (6 bases). With 7 bases removed from V and 0 bases from J, the gap between germline ends came to 17 bases. The CDR3 length is 16 residues. In germline, CDR1 is SNHLY, CDR2 FYNNEI.

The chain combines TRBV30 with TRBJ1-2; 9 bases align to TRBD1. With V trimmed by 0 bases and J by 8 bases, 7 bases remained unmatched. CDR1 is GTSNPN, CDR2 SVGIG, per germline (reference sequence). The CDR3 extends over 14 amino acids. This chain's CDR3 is CAWSVTRQGGGYTF. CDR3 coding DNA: TGTGCCTGGAGTGTAACCCGACAGGGGGGAGGCTACACCTTC.

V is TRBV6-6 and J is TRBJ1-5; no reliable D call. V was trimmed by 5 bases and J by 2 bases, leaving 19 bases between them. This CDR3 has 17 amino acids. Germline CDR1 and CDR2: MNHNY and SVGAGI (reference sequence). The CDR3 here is CASSRRPALIGNQPQHF. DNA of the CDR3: TGTGCCAGCAGTCGCCGACCTGCCCTTATAGGCAATCAGCCCCAGCATTTT.

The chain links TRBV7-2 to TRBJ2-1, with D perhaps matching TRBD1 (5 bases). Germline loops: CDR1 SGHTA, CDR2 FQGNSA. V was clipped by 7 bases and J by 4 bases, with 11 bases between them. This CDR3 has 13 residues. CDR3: CASTRDRYNEQFF. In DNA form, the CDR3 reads TGTGCCAGCACGCGCGACAGATACAATGAGCAGTTCTTC. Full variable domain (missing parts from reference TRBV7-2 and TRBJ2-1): GAGVSQSPSNKVTEKGKDVELRCDPISGHTALYWYRQSLGQGLEFLIYFQGNSAPDKSGLPSDRFSAERTGGSVSTLTIQRTQQEDSAVYLCASTRDRYNEQFFGPGTRLTVL.

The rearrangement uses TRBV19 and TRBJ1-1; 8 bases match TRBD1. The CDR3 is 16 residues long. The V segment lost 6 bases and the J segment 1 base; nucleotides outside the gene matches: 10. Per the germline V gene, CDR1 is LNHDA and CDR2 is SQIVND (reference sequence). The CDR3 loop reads CASRWTGSDKNTEAFF. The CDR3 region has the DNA TGTGCCAGTAGATGGACAGGGAGCGATAAGAACACTGAAGCTTTCTTT.

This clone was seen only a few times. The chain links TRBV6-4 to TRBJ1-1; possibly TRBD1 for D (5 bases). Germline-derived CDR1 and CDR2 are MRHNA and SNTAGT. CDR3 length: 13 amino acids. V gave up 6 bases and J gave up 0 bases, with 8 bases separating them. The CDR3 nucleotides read TGTGCCAGCAGCGCGGGGGTGAACACTGAAGCTTTCTTT. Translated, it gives CASSAGVNTEAFF.

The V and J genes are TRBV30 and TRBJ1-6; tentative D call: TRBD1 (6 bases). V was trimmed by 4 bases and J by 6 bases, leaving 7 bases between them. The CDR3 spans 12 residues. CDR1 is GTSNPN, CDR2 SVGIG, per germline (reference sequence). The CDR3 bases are TGTGCCTGGACAGGGGTTAATTCACCCCTCCACTTT. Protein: CAWTGVNSPLHF.

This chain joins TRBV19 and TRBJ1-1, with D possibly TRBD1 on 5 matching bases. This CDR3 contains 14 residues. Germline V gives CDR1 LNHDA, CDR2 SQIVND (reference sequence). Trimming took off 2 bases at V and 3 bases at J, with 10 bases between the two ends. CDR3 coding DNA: TGTGCCAGTAGTATACAGGGATTATACACTGAAGCTTTCTTT. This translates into CASSIQGLYTEAFF.

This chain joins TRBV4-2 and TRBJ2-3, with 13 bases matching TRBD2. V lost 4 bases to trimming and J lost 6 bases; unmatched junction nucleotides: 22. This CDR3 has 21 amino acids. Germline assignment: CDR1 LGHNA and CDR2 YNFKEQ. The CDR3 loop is CASSPRPLAGGYVSSLDTQYF. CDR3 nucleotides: TGTGCCAGCAGCCCCAGACCACTAGCGGGGGGGTACGTTTCCTCTCTTGATACGCAGTATTTT.

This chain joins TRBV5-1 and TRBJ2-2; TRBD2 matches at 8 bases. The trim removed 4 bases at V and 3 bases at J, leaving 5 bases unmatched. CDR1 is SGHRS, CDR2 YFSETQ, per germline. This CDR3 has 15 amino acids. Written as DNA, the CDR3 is TGCGCCAGCAGCGCAACTAGCGGATACACCGGGGAGCTGTTTTTT. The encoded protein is CASSATSGYTGELFF.

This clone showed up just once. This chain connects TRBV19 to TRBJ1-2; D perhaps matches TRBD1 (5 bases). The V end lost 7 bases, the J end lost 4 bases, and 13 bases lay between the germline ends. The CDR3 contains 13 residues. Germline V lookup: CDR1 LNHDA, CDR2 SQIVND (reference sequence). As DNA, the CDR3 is TGTGCCAGTACGTCCGGGGCGGTCTATGGCTACACCTTC. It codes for CASTSGAVYGYTF.

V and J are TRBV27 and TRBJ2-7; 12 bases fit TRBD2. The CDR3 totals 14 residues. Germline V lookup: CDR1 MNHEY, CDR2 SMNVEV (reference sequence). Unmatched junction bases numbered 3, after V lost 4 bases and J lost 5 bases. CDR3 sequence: CASSSRTSGDEQYF. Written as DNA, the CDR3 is TGTGCCAGCAGTTCCCGGACTAGCGGGGACGAGCAGTACTTC.

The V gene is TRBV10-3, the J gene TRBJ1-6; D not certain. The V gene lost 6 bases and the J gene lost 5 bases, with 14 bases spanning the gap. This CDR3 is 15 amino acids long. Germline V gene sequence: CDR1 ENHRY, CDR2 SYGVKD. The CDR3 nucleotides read TGTGCCATCAGGAACGACGGAAATAATAATTCACCCCTCCACTTT. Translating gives CAIRNDGNNNSPLHF.

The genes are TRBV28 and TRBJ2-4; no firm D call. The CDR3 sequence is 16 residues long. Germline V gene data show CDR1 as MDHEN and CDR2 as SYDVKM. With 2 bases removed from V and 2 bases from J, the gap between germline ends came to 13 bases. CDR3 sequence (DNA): TGTGCCAGCAGTTTACGTAGCCTCCGGTCCAAAAACATTCAGTACTTC. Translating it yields CASSLRSLRSKNIQYF.

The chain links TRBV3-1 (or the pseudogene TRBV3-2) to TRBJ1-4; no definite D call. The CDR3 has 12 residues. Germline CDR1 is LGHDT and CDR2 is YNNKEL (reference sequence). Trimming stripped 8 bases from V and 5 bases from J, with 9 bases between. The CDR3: CASGDFNEKLFF. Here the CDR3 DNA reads TGTGCCAGCGGGGATTTCAATGAAAAACTGTTTTTT.

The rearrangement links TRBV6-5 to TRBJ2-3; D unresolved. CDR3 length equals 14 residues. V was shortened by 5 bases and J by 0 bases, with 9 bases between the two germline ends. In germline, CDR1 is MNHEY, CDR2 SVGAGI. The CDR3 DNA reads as TGTGCCAGCAGTCACATGTCTAGCACAGATACGCAGTATTTT. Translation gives CASSHMSSTDTQYF.

The chain's CDR3 is CASSRVGLNTEAFF. Here the CDR3 DNA reads TGTGCCAGCAGCCGGGTAGGGTTGAACACTGAAGCTTTCTTT. The chain combines TRBV7-9 with TRBJ1-1; no definite D call. The CDR3 length is 14 residues. The V gene lost 5 bases and the J gene lost 0 bases, with 10 bases spanning the gap. Germline V gives CDR1 SEHNR, CDR2 FQNEAQ (reference sequence). Using reference TRBV7-9 and TRBJ1-1 for the parts outside the CDR3, the full variable domain is DTGVSQNPRHKITKRGQNVTFRCDPISEHNRLYWYRQTLGQGPEFLTYFQNEAQLEKSRLLSDRFSAERPKGSFSTLEIQRTEQGDSAMYLCASSRVGLNTEAFFGQGTRLTVV.

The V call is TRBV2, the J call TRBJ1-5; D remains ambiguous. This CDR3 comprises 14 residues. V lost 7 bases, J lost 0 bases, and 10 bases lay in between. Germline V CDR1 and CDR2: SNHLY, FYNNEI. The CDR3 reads CASNKGNSNQPQHF. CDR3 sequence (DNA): TGTGCCAGCAATAAGGGTAATAGCAATCAGCCCCAGCATTTT.